Listed below are T cell receptor beta chains from one sample, sequenced in a study of response to subunit inactivated influenza vaccine. TCRdb re-called the RT-PCR reads with MiXCR, one entry per CDR3 protein. Among about 500,000 distinct CDR3 sequences, 16% were seen once, and the ten largest hold roughly 3%. The sequences come from CD4+ T cells sorted from PBMCs, collected roughly 24 months after vaccination. The receptor set was obtained from a man between 50 and 70 years old who received an inactivated influenza vaccine. CDR3s include the opening cysteine and the closing phenylalanine or tryptophan. The D gene is left open where the match is weak. Some rows have no size entry. The others give once, few or many, or a class for an expanded clone.

clone size,D gene,V gene,J gene,CDR3 DNA,CDR3 protein
few,TRBD1,TRBV28,TRBJ1-1,TGTGCCAGCAGTCCGGGACAGCGGTGGGGGAACACTGAAGCTTTCTTT,CASSPGQRWGNTEAFF
once,TRBD1,TRBV27,TRBJ2-7,TGTGCCAGCAGAGCCGGGACAGAGAGCCACGAGCAGTACTTC,CASRAGTESHEQYF
NA,TRBD1,TRBV6-5,TRBJ2-7,TGTGCCAGCAGTTACTCATACAGGGGGCGGAACGAGCAGTACTTC,CASSYSYRGRNEQYF
NA,NA,TRBV7-2,TRBJ2-5,TGTGCCAGCAGCTCTGGACAGAAAATTCAAGAGACCCAGTACTTC,CASSSGQKIQETQYF
few,TRBD2,TRBV20-1,TRBJ2-1,TGCAGTGCTAAATCTACCAAGAAGCGGGATTTAGGGCTTAATGAGCAGTTCTTC,CSAKSTKKRDLGLNEQFF
NA,NA,TRBV20-1,TRBJ2-5,TGCAGTGCTAGAGTCGAGTGGGGTAAAGAGACCCAGTACTTC,CSARVEWGKETQYF
NA,NA,TRBV4-3,TRBJ1-3,TGCGCCAGCAGCCAAGGGAGGGTTTCTGGAAACACCATATATTTT,CASSQGRVSGNTIYF
few,NA,TRBV10-3,TRBJ2-5,TGTGCCATCCGGGACTTAAAAGAGACCCAGTACTTC,CAIRDLKETQYF
few,NA,TRBV5-6,TRBJ1-1,TGTGCCAGCAGCTTGGGGAGGAGGGGGAACACTGAAGCTTTCTTT,CASSLGRRGNTEAFF
few,NA,TRBV5-1,TRBJ2-3,TGCGCCAGCAGCGCAACTACTAGGGACCCAACAGATACGCAGTATTTT,CASSATTRDPTDTQYF
NA,TRBD2,TRBV7-9,TRBJ2-1,TGTGCCAGCAGAAGTGGACTAGCGGGGGACAATGAGCAGTTCTTC,CASRSGLAGDNEQFF
NA,NA,TRBV2,TRBJ2-7,TGTGCCAGCAGTGAAACGGGACCGCACTTC,CASSETGPHF
NA,TRBD2,TRBV20-1,TRBJ2-7,TGCAGTGCTAGCCGGGGTTTGCTAGCGGGAGGGCCTGAGTCCGAGCAGTACTTC,CSASRGLLAGGPESEQYF
few,NA,TRBV7-2,TRBJ1-5,TGTGCCAGCAGCTTAGGGGATTCACAGCCCCAGCATTTT,CASSLGDSQPQHF
NA,NA,TRBV30,TRBJ2-3,TGTGCCTGGAGTGTTCCCGGATATACGCAGTATTTT,CAWSVPGYTQYF
few,NA,TRBV30,TRBJ1-6,TGTGCCTGGAGTGTCTCCGGTTCGGGGTGGTCACCCCTCCACTTT,CAWSVSGSGWSPLHF
NA,NA,TRBV2,TRBJ1-1,TGTGCCAGCAATCTCCGGGACCGACGTGACTTT,CASNLRDRRDF
NA,NA,TRBV5-1,TRBJ1-4,TGCGCCAGCAGCTTGGGACCCCCAAGTCAGGCGGGTGAAAAACTGTTTTTT,CASSLGPPSQAGEKLFF